This TCR beta chain stems from a study of regulatory T cells in long-lasting Graves disease. General observations from the study: The researchers studied only peripheral blood, not thyroid tissue.

Time point here: persistent/refractory GD, antithyroid drugs over 5 years with positive TRAb. From RNA extracted from PBMCs, the TCR library was made. Graves' disease diagnosis used American Thyroid Association guidelines. This clonotype has at least ten counts. Its antigen remains unknown. With iRepertoire HTBI primers and Arm-PCR of CDR3 regions, TCR beta libraries were built. TCRdb re-called the multiplex PCR reads through MiXCR, storing one row per CDR3 protein. The table records about 470,000 distinct CDR3 sequences, 20% to 25% of them present only once. Germline V gene sequence: CDR1 MDHEN, CDR2 SYDVKM. V was clipped by 5 bases and J by 4 bases, with 12 bases between them. This CDR3 is 14 amino acids long.

V gene TRBV28 combines with J gene TRBJ1-5, with a possible D match to TRBD1 (5 bases). The TCR was taken from a female donor with Graves disease. The sequences come from peripheral blood mononuclear cells (PBMCs), collected when the disease was refractory, from a patient treated with antithyroid drugs. The CDR3 nucleotides are TGTGCCAGCAGTCCCGGACACGGGAATCAGCCCCAGCATTTT. Its protein product is CASSPGHGNQPQHF.